This TCR beta chain is from a study of blood T cell repertoires in COVID-19. At the level of the study: Researchers got acute and convalescent COVID-19 samples from the United States, Italy and Spain. PBMCs, B-cell-depleted T cells, or T cells provided the cDNA or gDNA that made up the material.

In the authors' methods: Reference gene primer amplification yielded estimated nucleated cell counts. Profiled with immunoSEQ multiplex PCR; TCRdb holds only in-frame clones, not every one. D and trimming were read from the DNA, whereas the V and J calls and clone size are those reported in that table. This sample has some 300,000 clones; around 87% occur once, and the top ten carry 1% to 1.5%. Germline V lookup: CDR1 MNHEY, CDR2 SVGAGI. The junction had 9 bases not matched to a gene; V was cut back by 10 bases and J by 8 bases. CDR3 length equals 14 residues. The TCR originated in a man in his sixties or seventies with acute or convalescent COVID-19. J is TRBJ2-2 and V is TRBV6-5; TRBD2 matches at 11 bases. Specimen: peripheral blood. CDR3 region: CATRLAGGQGELFF. In nucleotides, the CDR3 is TGTGCCACCCGGCTAGCGGGAGGTCAGGGGGAGCTGTTTTTT.